What follows are 2 T cell receptor beta chains derived from one specimen sequenced in a study of blood T cell repertoires in COVID-19. Data came from immunoSEQ multiplex PCR; TCRdb stores just in-frame clones and leaves some out. This sample yields 450,000 or so clones, of which around 90% are seen a single time; 0.8% to 0.9% belongs to the top ten. Sequencing was done on a sample of peripheral blood. The receptors stem from a man between 18 and 29 years old with COVID-19, enrolled during active disease.

The chain combines TRBV4-1 with TRBJ2-7, with 9 bases lining up with TRBD2. The CDR3 loop spans 15 amino acids. J was trimmed by 4 bases and V by 3 bases; bases with no gene match: 7. Germline-derived CDR1 and CDR2 are MGHRA and YSYEKL. The CDR3 protein is CASSQTSGLVYEQYF. The CDR3 DNA sequence: TGCGCCAGCAGCCAGACTAGCGGACTCGTTTACGAGCAGTACTTC.

This clone was counted a few times. The V call is TRBV3-1 (or the pseudogene TRBV3-2), the J call TRBJ1-1, with D tentatively TRBD1 (6 bases). With 2 bases removed from V and 5 bases from J, the gap between germline ends came to 12 bases. The CDR3 is made up of 14 amino acids. Looked up from germline, CDR1 is LGHDT and CDR2 is YNNKEL (reference sequence). This chain's CDR3 is CASSQFQGSTEAFF. CDR3 nucleotide sequence: TGTGCCAGCAGCCAATTCCAGGGGAGTACTGAAGCTTTCTTT.